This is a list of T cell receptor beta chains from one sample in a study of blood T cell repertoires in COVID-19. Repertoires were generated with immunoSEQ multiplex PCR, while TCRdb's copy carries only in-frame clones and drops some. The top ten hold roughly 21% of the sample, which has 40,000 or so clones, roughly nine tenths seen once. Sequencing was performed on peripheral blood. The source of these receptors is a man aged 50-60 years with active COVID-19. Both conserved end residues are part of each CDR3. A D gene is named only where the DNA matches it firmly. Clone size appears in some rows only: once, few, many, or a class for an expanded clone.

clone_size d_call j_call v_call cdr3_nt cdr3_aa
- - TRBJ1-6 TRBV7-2 TGTGCCAGCAGCTTAGTTATTGGGGGGGGTAATTCACCCCTCCACTTT CASSLVIGGGNSPLHF
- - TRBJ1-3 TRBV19 TGTGCCAGTACGACATTTGGAAACACCATATATTTT CASTTFGNTIYF
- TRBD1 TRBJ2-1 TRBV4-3 TGCGCCAGCAGCCACGACAGGGTAGAAGACGATGAGCAGTTCTTC CASSHDRVEDDEQFF
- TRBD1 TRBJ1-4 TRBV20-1 TGCAGTGCTCGGGACAGGGAAAAACTGTTTTTT CSARDREKLFF
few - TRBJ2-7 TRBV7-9 TGTGCCAGCAGCTATGCGGGACTTGGATACGAGCAGTACTTC CASSYAGLGYEQYF
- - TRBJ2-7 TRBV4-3 TGCGCCAGCAGCCAAGATCGAGGGTACTACGAGCAGTACTTC CASSQDRGYYEQYF
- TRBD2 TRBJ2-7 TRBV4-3 TGCGCCAGCAGTTCCGTCAGAGGGGCCGTGACTAGCGGGAACGAGCAGTACTTC CASSSVRGAVTSGNEQYF
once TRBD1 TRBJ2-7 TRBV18 TGTGCCAGCTCATCAGGACAGGGGGCTAGCGAGCAGTACTTC CASSSGQGASEQYF
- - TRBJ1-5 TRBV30 TGTGCCTGGAGTTCGGCGGGGGGATGGGGCAATCAGCCCCAGCATTTT CAWSSAGGWGNQPQHF
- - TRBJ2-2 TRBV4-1 TGCGCCAGCAGCCAAGGAAATAGGGGGTTAACCGGGGAGCTGTTTTTT CASSQGNRGLTGELFF
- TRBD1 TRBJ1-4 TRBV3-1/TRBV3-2 TGTGCCAGCAGCCACCCCGGAGGGGGCATGTTTAATGAAAAACTGTTTTTT CASSHPGGGMFNEKLFF
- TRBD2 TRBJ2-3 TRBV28 TGTGCCAGCAGTCGACTAGCGGGGGTAGATACGCAGTATTTT CASSRLAGVDTQYF
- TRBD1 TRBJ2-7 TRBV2 TGTGCCAGCAGTGAGAGGACAGGGCGCAACGAGCAGTACTTC CASSERTGRNEQYF
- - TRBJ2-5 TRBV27 TGTGCCAGCAGTTTCGGGGGACCCGAGACCCAGTACTTC CASSFGGPETQYF
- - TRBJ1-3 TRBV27 TGTGCCAGCAGTTCCGGGATGGGAAACACCATATATTTT CASSSGMGNTIYF
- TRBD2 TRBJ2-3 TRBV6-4 TGTGCCAGCGGATGGGGACTAGCCCAAATGAGCACAGATACGCAGTATTTT CASGWGLAQMSTDTQYF
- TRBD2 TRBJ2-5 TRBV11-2 TGTGCCAGCAGAACTCTAGCGGGAACGTACCAAGAGACCCAGTACTTC CASRTLAGTYQETQYF
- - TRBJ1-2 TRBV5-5 TGTGCCAGCAGCCTGGATGCGCGCTACACCTTC CASSLDARYTF
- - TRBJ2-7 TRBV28 TGTGCCAGCAGCCCGCGCGTGCGCTACGAGCAGTACTTC CASSPRVRYEQYF
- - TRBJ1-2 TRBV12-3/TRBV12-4 TGTGCCAGCAGTTTAGCCTCGGGATATGGCTACACCTTC CASSLASGYGYTF
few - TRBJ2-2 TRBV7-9 TGTGCCAGCAGGCCAAGACAGGGAGGCAACACCGGGGAGCTGTTTTTT CASRPRQGGNTGELFF
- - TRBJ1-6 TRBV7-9 TGTGCCAGCAGCTTTGCCGGAGGCTCCTATAATTCACCCCTCCACTTT CASSFAGGSYNSPLHF
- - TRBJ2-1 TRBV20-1 TGCAGTGCTAGTGCAGGGGTCCGTGATGGTGAGCAGTTCTTC CSASAGVRDGEQFF
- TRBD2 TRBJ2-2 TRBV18 TGTGCCTTCGGGACTAGCAACACCGGGGAGCTGTTTTTT CAFGTSNTGELFF
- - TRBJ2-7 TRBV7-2 TGTGCCAGCAGCCCACGGACAGCCTCCTACGAGCAGTACTTC CASSPRTASYEQYF
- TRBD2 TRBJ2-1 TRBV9 TGTGCCAGCAGCGTTGGACTAGCGGGAGCCCCCGATGAGCAGTTCTTC CASSVGLAGAPDEQFF
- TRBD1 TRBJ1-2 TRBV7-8 TGTGCCAGCAGCCCATCCGAGGACAGGGGAGACTATGGCTACACCTTC CASSPSEDRGDYGYTF
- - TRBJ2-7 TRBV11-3 TGTGCCAGCAGCCTACCGCCCCTAACGAGTGGCTCCTACGAGCAGTACTTC CASSLPPLTSGSYEQYF
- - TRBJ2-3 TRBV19 TGTGCCAGTAGTACGGCAGATACGCAGTATTTT CASSTADTQYF
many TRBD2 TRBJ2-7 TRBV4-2 TGTGCCAGCAGCCAAGATGTAGGGACTAGTAACTACGAGCAGTACTTC CASSQDVGTSNYEQYF
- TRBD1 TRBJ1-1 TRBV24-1 TGTGCCACCAGTGATCGAAACAGGGGTCCGAACACTGAAGCTTTCTTT CATSDRNRGPNTEAFF